This TCR beta chain came from a study of technical replicates of blood from a handful of donors. The CDR3 totals 19 residues. Germline trimming cut 4 bases from V and 0 bases from J; bases unmatched to any gene: 15. Germline loops: CDR1 KGHSH, CDR2 LQKENI. The assay was immunoSEQ multiplex PCR, and TCRdb's table has in-frame clones only and misses some. Among some 57,000 clones, 89% were seen once, and the ten largest hold around 4.9%. The source of this sequence is a human donor in good health. Some clones in this sample may be carry-over from other donors' samples. Specimen: PBMCs. The V call is TRBV18, the J call TRBJ2-4; the match to TRBD2 covers 7 bases. Here the CDR3 reads CASSLQKTGTILAKNIQYF. DNA of the CDR3: TGTGCCAGCTCACTACAAAAAACCGGGACTATACTAGCCAAAAACATTCAGTACTTC.